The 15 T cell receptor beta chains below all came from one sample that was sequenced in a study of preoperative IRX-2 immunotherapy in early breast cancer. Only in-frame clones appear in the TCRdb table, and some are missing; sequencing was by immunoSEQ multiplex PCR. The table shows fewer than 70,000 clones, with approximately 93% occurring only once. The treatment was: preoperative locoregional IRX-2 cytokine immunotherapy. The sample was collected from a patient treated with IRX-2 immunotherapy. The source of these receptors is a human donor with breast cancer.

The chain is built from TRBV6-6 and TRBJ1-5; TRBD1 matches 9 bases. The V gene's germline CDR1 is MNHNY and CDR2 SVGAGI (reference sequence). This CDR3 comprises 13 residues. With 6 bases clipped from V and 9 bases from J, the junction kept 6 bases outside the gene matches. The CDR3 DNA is TGTGCCAGCAGAGCAACAGGGGGCGCGCCCCAGCATTTT. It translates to CASRATGGAPQHF.

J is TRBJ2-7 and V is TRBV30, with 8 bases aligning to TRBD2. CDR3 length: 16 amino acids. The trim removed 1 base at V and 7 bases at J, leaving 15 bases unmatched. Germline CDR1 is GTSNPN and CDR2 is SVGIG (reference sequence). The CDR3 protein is CAWSEFGKRETREQYF. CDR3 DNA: TGTGCCTGGAGTGAGTTTGGGAAGCGGGAGACGCGAGAGCAGTACTTC. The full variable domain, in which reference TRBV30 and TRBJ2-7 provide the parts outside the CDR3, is SQTIHQWPATLVQPVGSPLSLECTVEGTSNPNLYWYRQAAGRGLQLLFYSVGIGQISSEVPQNLSASRPQDRQFILSSKKLLLSDSGFYLCAWSEFGKRETREQYFGPGTRLTVT.

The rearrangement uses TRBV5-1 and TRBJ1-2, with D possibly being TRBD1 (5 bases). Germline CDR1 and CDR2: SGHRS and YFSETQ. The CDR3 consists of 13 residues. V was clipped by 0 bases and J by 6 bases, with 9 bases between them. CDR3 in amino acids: CASSLGDGNGYTF. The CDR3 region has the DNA TGCGCCAGCAGCTTGGGGGACGGAAATGGCTACACCTTC.

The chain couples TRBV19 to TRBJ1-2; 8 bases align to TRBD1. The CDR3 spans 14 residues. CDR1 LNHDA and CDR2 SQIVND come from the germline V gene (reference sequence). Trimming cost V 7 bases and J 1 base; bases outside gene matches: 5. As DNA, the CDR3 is TGTGCCAGTACGGAGGACAGGGTTAACTATGGCTACACCTTC. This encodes CASTEDRVNYGYTF.

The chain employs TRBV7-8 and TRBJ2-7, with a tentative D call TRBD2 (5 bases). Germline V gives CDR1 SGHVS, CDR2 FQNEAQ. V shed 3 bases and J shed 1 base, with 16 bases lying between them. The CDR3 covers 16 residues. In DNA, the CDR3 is TGTGCCAGCAGCTTCGGTCTGTCGGGAAGGTCCTACGAGCAGTACTTC. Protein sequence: CASSFGLSGRSYEQYF.

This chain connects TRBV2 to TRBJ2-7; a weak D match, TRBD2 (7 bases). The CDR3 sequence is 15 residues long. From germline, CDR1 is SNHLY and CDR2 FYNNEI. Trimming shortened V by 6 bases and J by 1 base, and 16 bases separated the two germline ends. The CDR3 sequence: CASRGRGGPSYEQYF. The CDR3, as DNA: TGTGCCAGCAGGGGCCGCGGGGGCCCTTCCTACGAGCAGTACTTC.

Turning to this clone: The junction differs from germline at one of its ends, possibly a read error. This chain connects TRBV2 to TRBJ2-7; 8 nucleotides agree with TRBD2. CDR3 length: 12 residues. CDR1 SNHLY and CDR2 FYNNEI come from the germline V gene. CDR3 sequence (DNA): TGTGCCAGCAGTTATAGCGGGGAGGGCCATCTCTTC. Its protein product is CASSYSGEGHLF.

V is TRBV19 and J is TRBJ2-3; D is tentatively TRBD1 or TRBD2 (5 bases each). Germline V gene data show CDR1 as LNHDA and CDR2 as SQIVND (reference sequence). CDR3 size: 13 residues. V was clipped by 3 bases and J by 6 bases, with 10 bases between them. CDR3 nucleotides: TGTGCCAGTAGTATGGGACCCAGTGATACGCAGTATTTT. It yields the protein CASSMGPSDTQYF.

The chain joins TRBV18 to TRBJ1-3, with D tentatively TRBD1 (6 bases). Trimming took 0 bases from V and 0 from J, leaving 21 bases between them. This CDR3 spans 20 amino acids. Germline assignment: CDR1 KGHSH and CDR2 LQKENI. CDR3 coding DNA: TGTGCCAGCTCACCACCCCCAGGGGCCTACGGAAACCCCTCTGGAAACACCATATATTTT. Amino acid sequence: CASSPPPGAYGNPSGNTIYF.

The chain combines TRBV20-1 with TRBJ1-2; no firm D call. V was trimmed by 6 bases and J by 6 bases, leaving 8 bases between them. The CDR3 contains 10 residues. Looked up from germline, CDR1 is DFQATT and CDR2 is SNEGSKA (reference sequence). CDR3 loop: CSARNNGYTF. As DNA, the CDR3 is TGCAGTGCCCGCAATAATGGCTACACCTTC.

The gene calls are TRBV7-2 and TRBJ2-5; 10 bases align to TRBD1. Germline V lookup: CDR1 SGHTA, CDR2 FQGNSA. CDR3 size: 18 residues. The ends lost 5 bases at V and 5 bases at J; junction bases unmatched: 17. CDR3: CASSLGTGAIGVWETQYF. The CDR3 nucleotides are TGTGCCAGCAGCCTGGGGACAGGGGCAATTGGGGTTTGGGAGACCCAGTACTTC.

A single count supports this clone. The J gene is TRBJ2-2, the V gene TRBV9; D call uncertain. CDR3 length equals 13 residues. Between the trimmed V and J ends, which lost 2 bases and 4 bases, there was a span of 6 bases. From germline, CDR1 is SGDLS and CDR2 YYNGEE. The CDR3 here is CASSVFSTGELFF. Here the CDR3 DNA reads TGTGCCAGCAGCGTTTTTTCCACCGGGGAGCTGTTTTTT.

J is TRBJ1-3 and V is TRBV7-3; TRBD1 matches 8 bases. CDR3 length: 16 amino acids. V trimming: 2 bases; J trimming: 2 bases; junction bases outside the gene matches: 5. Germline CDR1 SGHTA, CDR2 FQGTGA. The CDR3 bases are TGTGCCAGCAGCTTACACGACAGGGGAGCTGGAAACACCATATATTTT. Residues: CASSLHDRGAGNTIYF.

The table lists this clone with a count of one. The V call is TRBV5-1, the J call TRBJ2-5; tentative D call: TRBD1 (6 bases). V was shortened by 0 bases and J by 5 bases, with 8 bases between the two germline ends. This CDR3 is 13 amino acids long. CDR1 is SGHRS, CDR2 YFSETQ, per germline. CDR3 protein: CASSLGGRETQYF. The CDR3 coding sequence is TGCGCCAGCAGCTTGGGGGGGCGGGAGACCCAGTACTTC.

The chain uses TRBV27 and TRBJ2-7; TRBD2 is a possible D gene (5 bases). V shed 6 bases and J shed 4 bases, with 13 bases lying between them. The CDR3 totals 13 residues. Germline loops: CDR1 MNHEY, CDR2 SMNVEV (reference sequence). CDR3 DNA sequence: TGTGCCAGCAGCCTCGGACGGACTTACGAGCAGTACTTC. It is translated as CASSLGRTYEQYF.